This TCR beta chain was identified in a study of blood T cell repertoires in COVID-19. V lost 2 bases, J lost 0 bases, and 3 bases stayed unmatched. This CDR3 has 16 amino acids. Looked up from germline, CDR1 is MNHEY and CDR2 is SVGEGT. Assay used: immunoSEQ multiplex PCR; TCRdb lists only in-frame clones, some missing. The repertoire includes 300,000 to 500,000 clones, 70% to 90% of them detected once, and roughly 0.97% sits in the top ten. This clonotype originated in a young woman with acute COVID-19. The chain carries TRBV6-2 or TRBV6-3 and TRBJ2-1; TRBD2 aligns across 8 bases. Sequencing input: PBMCs or T cells enriched from blood (not recorded which). This CDR3 reads CASSYGRGGSYNEQFF. The CDR3, as DNA: TGTGCCAGCAGTTACGGACGGGGGGGCTCCTACAATGAGCAGTTCTTC.